The 29 T cell receptor beta chains given below trace back to one sample, sequenced in a study of shared clonotypes between healthy human individuals. Sequenced by immunoSEQ multiplex PCR; TCRdb stores in-frame clones only, minus some. This table has a few million clones, over 90% appearing once. The material sequenced was naive CD4+ T cells from PBMCs. Subset here: CD45RA+ positively selected. The receptors come from a young man in good health. Some clones in this sample may be carry-over from other donors' samples.

The chain joins TRBV29-1 to TRBJ2-7; possible D gene TRBD2, 7 bases. Trimming cost V 6 bases and J 8 bases, with 23 bases left between them. The CDR3 runs to 14 residues. CDR1 is SQVTM and CDR2 is ANQGSEA in the germline V gene. The CDR3 coding sequence is TGCAGCGTGGGGAGGGACAAAAGCCTGGTTAAGCAGTACTTC. This encodes CSVGRDKSLVKQYF.

This clone was detected only once. V usage is TRBV5-6 and J usage is TRBJ2-5; D possibly corresponds to TRBD2 (6 bases). The J call is in doubt because the DNA end fits TRBJ2-7 better. The CDR3 length is 13 residues. Germline V lookup: CDR1 SGHDT, CDR2 YYEEEE. This CDR3 is CASKQAGAPEQYF. CDR3 DNA sequence: TGTGCCAGCAAACAAGCGGGTGCCCCCGAGCAGTACTTC.

The rearrangement uses TRBV6-5 and TRBJ2-2, with 9 nucleotides matching TRBD1. The CDR3 runs to 14 residues. Trimming cost V 6 bases and J 5 bases; bases outside gene matches: 4. Germline lookup yields CDR1 MNHEY and CDR2 SVGAGI. CDR3 coding DNA: TGTGCCAGCAGCCCTGACAGGGGGACCGGGGAGCTGTTTTTT. Translation gives CASSPDRGTGELFF.

This sequence joins TRBV6-4 and TRBJ2-2; perhaps TRBD2 as D (6 bases). The CDR3 covers 15 residues. V gave up 6 bases and J gave up 4 bases, with 15 bases separating them. Germline loops: CDR1 MRHNA, CDR2 SNTAGT. CDR3 residues: CASSATLASTGELFF. The CDR3 DNA reads as TGTGCCAGCAGCGCGACACTAGCCTCCACCGGGGAGCTGTTTTTT.

This clone was detected once. The chain links TRBV7-2 to TRBJ2-1; TRBD2 agrees at 8 bases. With 2 bases clipped from V and 1 base from J, the junction kept 4 bases outside the gene matches. Germline values: CDR1 SGHTA, CDR2 FQGNSA. This CDR3 is 16 amino acids long. CDR3 sequence: CASSLSGSGSYNEQFF. CDR3 nucleotides: TGTGCCAGCAGCTTAAGCGGGAGTGGATCCTACAATGAGCAGTTCTTC.

Turning to this clone: Additional DNA sequences in this sample encode the identical CDR3. This chain joins TRBV7-2 and TRBJ2-7; TRBD1 agrees at 7 bases. The CDR3 has 15 amino acids. Germline V gene lookup returns CDR1 SGHTA and CDR2 FQGNSA. V was clipped by 5 bases and J by 2 bases; unmatched bases: 9. CDR3 coding DNA: TGTGCCAGCAGCCTCCGGACAGGAGCCCCCTACGAGCAGTACTTC. Protein product: CASSLRTGAPYEQYF.

The V and J genes are TRBV5-8 and TRBJ2-1; D may be TRBD1 or TRBD2 (5 bases each). V lost 4 bases to trimming and J lost 8 bases, with 16 bases between them. The CDR3 extends over 14 amino acids. Germline CDR1 and CDR2: SGHTS and YDEGEE. The chain's CDR3 is CASSPVSRGHEQFF. As DNA, the CDR3 is TGTGCCAGCAGCCCCGTCTCGAGGGGCCATGAGCAGTTCTTC.

This clone was observed a single time. This CDR3 is also generated by other DNA sequences in the sample. J is TRBJ2-7 and V is TRBV9, with 7 bases lining up with TRBD2. Germline values: CDR1 SGDLS, CDR2 YYNGEE. After removal of 0 bases from V and 0 bases from J, the junction contained 3 bases not matched to a gene. The CDR3 contains 15 residues. DNA of the CDR3: TGTGCCAGCAGCGTAGGAGCGGGAAGCTCCTACGAGCAGTACTTC. Residues: CASSVGAGSSYEQYF.

This clone was observed once. The chain has TRBV28 and TRBJ2-1; D is possibly TRBD2 (7 bases). V lost 7 bases, J lost 1 base, and 23 bases lay in between. This CDR3 spans 18 amino acids. From germline, CDR1 is MDHEN and CDR2 SYDVKM. The CDR3 nucleotides are TGTGCCAGCACAACTCTGCGAGGGGGGGACAAGTCCTACAATGAGCAGTTCTTC. It translates to CASTTLRGGDKSYNEQFF.

V gene TRBV5-5 combines with J gene TRBJ2-5; TRBD1 aligns across 12 bases. The CDR3 contains 16 residues. From germline, CDR1 is SGHKS and CDR2 YYEKEE (reference sequence). With 4 bases clipped from V and 5 bases from J, the junction kept 9 bases outside the gene matches. CDR3 sequence reads: CASSAGTGGSGETQYF. CDR3 DNA: TGTGCCAGCAGCGCCGGGACAGGGGGCAGTGGGGAGACCCAGTACTTC.

The J gene is TRBJ1-2, the V gene TRBV6-5; D possibly corresponds to TRBD1 (6 bases). The length of the CDR3 is 15 residues. V lost 7 bases and J lost 8, with 23 bases in between. From germline, CDR1 is MNHEY and CDR2 SVGAGI. CDR3 sequence (DNA): TGTGCCAGCACCGTACAGGGAGGTAAACCTATGGGCTACACCTTC. It encodes CASTVQGGKPMGYTF.

The chain employs TRBV5-1 and TRBJ2-7, with 9 bases matching TRBD1. The length of the CDR3 is 15 residues. J was trimmed by 2 bases and V by 5 bases; bases with no gene match: 8. CDR1 and CDR2 from the germline V gene are SGHRS and YFSETQ. CDR3 bases: TGCGCCAGCAGGGGGGGCGGGACAGGGACCTACGAGCAGTACTTC. Protein: CASRGGGTGTYEQYF.

The chain employs TRBV5-6 and TRBJ1-1; tentatively, D is TRBD1 (6 bases). This CDR3 spans 13 amino acids. The V and J ends lost 1 base and 8 bases respectively, with 12 bases between them. CDR1 is SGHDT, CDR2 YYEEEE, per germline. This CDR3 reads CASSLYQGLEAFF. The CDR3 DNA sequence: TGTGCCAGCAGCTTGTACCAGGGGCTCGAAGCTTTCTTT.

V and J are TRBV6-5 and TRBJ1-2; tentative D call: TRBD1 (6 bases). V gave up 6 bases and J gave up 3 bases, with 11 bases separating them. Germline CDR1 is MNHEY and CDR2 is SVGAGI. The CDR3 consists of 13 residues. The CDR3: CASRQDSYYGYTF. The CDR3 region has the DNA TGTGCCAGCAGACAGGACAGCTACTATGGCTACACCTTC.

The rearrangement uses TRBV4-1 and TRBJ2-5, with D possibly being TRBD2 (6 bases). Germline V gene data show CDR1 as MGHRA and CDR2 as YSYEKL. V shed 0 bases and J shed 2 bases, with 13 bases lying between them. There are 16 residues in the CDR3. CDR3 residues: CASSQDGGTVQETQYF. The CDR3 region has the DNA TGCGCCAGCAGCCAAGACGGCGGGACTGTACAAGAGACCCAGTACTTC.

J is TRBJ1-2 and V is TRBV6-1; 7 bases match TRBD1. Germline V CDR1 and CDR2: MNHNS, SASEGT. The ends lost 4 bases at V and 11 bases at J; junction bases unmatched: 13. CDR3 length: 14 residues. CDR3 coding DNA: TGTGCCAGCAGTGTCCCGGGCCAGGGGGAGTCGTACACCTTC. Translated: CASSVPGQGESYTF.

The chain combines TRBV27 with TRBJ2-7; TRBD2 agrees at 10 bases. The trim removed 6 bases at V and 2 bases at J, leaving 10 bases unmatched. CDR3 length: 16 residues. The germline V gene has CDR1 MNHEY and CDR2 SMNVEV (reference sequence). The CDR3 protein is CASRRTSGGPPYEQYF. In DNA, the CDR3 is TGTGCCAGCAGGCGGACTAGCGGAGGACCCCCCTACGAGCAGTACTTC.

CDR3 in DNA: TGCGCCAGCAGCTTGGGGACAGGGTCAGCTTCTGAAGCTTTCTTT. Its protein product is CASSLGTGSASEAFF. The rearrangement links TRBV5-1 to TRBJ1-1; 8 bases match TRBD1. V shed 0 bases, J shed 6 bases, and the junction held 7 bases outside the gene matches. Germline CDR1 is SGHRS and CDR2 is YFSETQ. The CDR3 has 15 residues.

The genes are TRBV30 and TRBJ1-5, with D possibly being TRBD1 (6 bases). The ends were cut back, 3 bases at V and 3 bases at J, with 9 bases in the middle. From germline, CDR1 is GTSNPN and CDR2 SVGIG (reference sequence). CDR3 length equals 13 residues. Here the CDR3 reads CAWRTGYNQPQHF. In nucleotides, the CDR3 is TGTGCCTGGAGAACAGGGTACAATCAGCCCCAGCATTTT.

V and J are TRBV30 and TRBJ1-1; D is undetermined. The germline V and J ends were trimmed by 2 bases and 8 bases, with 9 bases remaining between them. Germline CDR1 and CDR2: GTSNPN and SVGIG (reference sequence). The CDR3 totals 11 residues. CDR3 DNA sequence: TGTGCCTGGAGTTCTGGATTCGAAGCTTTCTTT. Residues: CAWSSGFEAFF.

The genes are TRBV6-6 and TRBJ2-5; D ambiguous. The CDR3 extends over 11 amino acids. V was pared by 7 bases and J by 7 bases, with 10 bases between. The V gene's germline CDR1 is MNHNY and CDR2 SVGAGI (reference sequence). The CDR3 loop reads CASTDSRTQYF. In DNA, the CDR3 is TGTGCCAGCACCGATTCCCGGACCCAGTACTTC.

The chain uses TRBV7-9 and TRBJ1-1; D unresolved. Germline assignment: CDR1 SEHNR and CDR2 FQNEAQ (reference sequence). With 0 bases removed from V and 0 bases from J, the gap between germline ends came to 11 bases. The CDR3 is 16 amino acids. The CDR3: CASSLAQIRMNTEAFF. The CDR3 nucleotides read TGTGCCAGCAGCTTAGCGCAAATACGCATGAACACTGAAGCTTTCTTT.

V usage is TRBV7-9 and J usage is TRBJ1-2, with D maybe TRBD1 (6 bases). V lost 5 bases, J lost 4 bases, and 11 bases lay in between. Germline V gene lookup returns CDR1 SEHNR and CDR2 FQNEAQ (reference sequence). The CDR3 sequence is 13 residues long. Here the CDR3 reads CASSRKDSYGYTF. The CDR3 DNA reads TGTGCCAGCAGCCGAAAGGACAGCTATGGCTACACCTTC.

The chain carries TRBV27 and TRBJ1-4, with D possibly being TRBD1 (5 bases). This CDR3 has 14 residues. V gave up 2 bases and J gave up 3 bases, with 7 bases separating them. Germline V CDR1 and CDR2: MNHEY, SMNVEV (reference sequence). The CDR3 loop reads CASSLRGSNEKLFF. CDR3 sequence (DNA): TGTGCCAGCAGTTTAAGGGGTTCTAATGAAAAACTGTTTTTT.

CDR3 protein: CASRDPMRMNTEAFF. The CDR3 coding sequence is TGCGCCAGCAGGGACCCCATGAGGATGAACACTGAAGCTTTCTTT. J is TRBJ1-1 and V is TRBV5-1; D gene ambiguous. The CDR3 totals 15 residues. The V and J ends lost 5 bases and 0 bases respectively, with 14 bases between them. Germline lookup yields CDR1 SGHRS and CDR2 YFSETQ.

This clone has more than one count but fewer than ten. CDR3 loop: CASSLEWGGGQPQHF. The CDR3 DNA sequence: TGCGCCAGCAGCTTGGAGTGGGGCGGCGGGCAGCCCCAGCATTTT. The V call is TRBV5-1, the J call TRBJ1-5; D is possibly TRBD1 (5 bases). The CDR3 runs 15 residues. Trimming took 0 bases from V and 7 from J, leaving 14 bases between them. Per germline, CDR1 SGHRS and CDR2 YFSETQ. Looking up the rest from reference TRBV5-1 and TRBJ1-5 gives the full variable domain: KAGVTQTPRYLIKTRGQQVTLSCSPISGHRSVSWYQQTPGQGLQFLFEYFSETQRNKGNFPGRFSGRQFSNSRSEMNVSTLELGDSALYLCASSLEWGGGQPQHFGDGTRLSIL.

This rearrangement joins TRBV5-4 to TRBJ2-2; D assignment may be TRBD1 or TRBD2 (5 bases each). The CDR3 spans 16 residues. The germline gives CDR1 SGHNT, CDR2 YYREEE (reference sequence). The germline V and J ends were trimmed by 6 bases and 1 base, with 16 bases remaining between them. CDR3 protein: CASTSGTDQNTGELFF. DNA of the CDR3: TGTGCCAGCACTTCCGGGACCGATCAGAACACCGGGGAGCTGTTTTTT.

The rearrangement joins TRBV9 to TRBJ2-7; 9 nucleotides agree with TRBD1. CDR3 length: 15 amino acids. Germline trimming cut 0 bases from V and 2 bases from J; bases unmatched to any gene: 3. The germline V gene encodes CDR1 SGDLS and CDR2 YYNGEE. Here the CDR3 reads CASSVAGQGTYEQYF. The DNA of the CDR3 is TGTGCCAGCAGCGTAGCGGGACAGGGTACCTACGAGCAGTACTTC.

This chain connects TRBV28 to TRBJ1-1; D gene unclear. CDR1 is MDHEN and CDR2 is SYDVKM in the germline V gene. V lost 7 bases and J 6 bases, leaving 15 bases between the germline ends. The CDR3 spans 13 residues. For the CDR3, the DNA is TGTGCCAGCACCAAGCATGGGGTAGCTGAAGCTTTCTTT. It specifies CASTKHGVAEAFF. Looking up the rest from reference TRBV28 and TRBJ1-1 gives the full variable domain: DVKVTQSSRYLVKRTGEKVFLECVQDMDHENMFWYRQDPGLGLRLIYFSYDVKMKEKGDIPEGYSVSREKKERFSLILESASTNQTSMYLCASTKHGVAEAFFGQGTRLTVV.